These 15 T cell receptor beta chains originate from one sample sequenced in a study of blood T cell repertoires in COVID-19. This table comes from immunoSEQ multiplex PCR, and its TCRdb copy is limited to in-frame clones, with some not included. The sample records about 90,000 clones, around 80% being singletons. Sample: peripheral blood. The receptors were gathered from a man in his sixties or seventies with acute or convalescent COVID-19.

The gene calls are TRBV7-2 and TRBJ2-2, with 8 bases matching TRBD2. This CDR3 has 17 amino acids. V was pared by 1 base and J by 6 bases, with 10 bases of the junction left unmatched. Germline V gene sequence: CDR1 SGHTA, CDR2 FQGNSA. The CDR3 region is CASSLVGYGGVAGELFF. Here the CDR3 DNA reads TGTGCCAGCAGCTTAGTCGGTTACGGGGGGGTAGCCGGGGAGCTGTTTTTT.

This clone has a handful of counts. The chain links TRBV6-5 to TRBJ1-1; tentatively, D is TRBD1 (5 bases). The CDR3 contains 14 residues. CDR1 and CDR2 (germline): MNHEY, SVGAGI. V lost 7 bases and J 6 bases, leaving 18 bases between the germline ends. The CDR3 sequence is CASIKRQGNAEAFF. CDR3 DNA sequence: TGTGCCAGCATCAAAAGGCAGGGCAACGCTGAAGCTTTCTTT.

This clone came up many times. The chain has TRBV6-5 and TRBJ2-2, with TRBD1 as a possible D gene (6 bases). V was cut by 6 bases and J by 4 bases, with 15 bases left in between. CDR3 length equals 15 residues. Looked up from germline, CDR1 is MNHEY and CDR2 is SVGAGI. The CDR3 loop reads CASRTLDRPTGELFF. The CDR3, as DNA: TGTGCCAGCAGGACTTTGGACAGACCCACCGGGGAGCTGTTTTTT.

CDR3: CASSLAPAGNTDTQYF. The CDR3 DNA sequence: TGTGCCAGCAGCTTGGCCCCAGCGGGAAACACAGATACGCAGTATTTT. V usage is TRBV7-3 and J usage is TRBJ2-3; 7 bases are a match to TRBD2. In germline, CDR1 is SGHTA, CDR2 FQGTGA. This CDR3 has 16 amino acids. V was clipped by 3 bases and J by 2 bases; unmatched bases: 8.

Written as DNA, the CDR3 is TGTGCCAGCAGTGAATATGAGGGACTCGTATACGAGCAGTACTTC. This codes for CASSEYEGLVYEQYF. This chain joins TRBV6-1 and TRBJ2-7; weak D call: TRBD2 (6 bases). The CDR3 has 15 amino acids. V lost 2 bases to trimming and J lost 4 bases, with 15 bases between them. Germline lookup yields CDR1 MNHNS and CDR2 SASEGT.

The chain uses TRBV27 and TRBJ1-1; D is possibly TRBD1 (6 bases). V was clipped by 0 bases and J by 0 bases, with 17 bases between them. The germline gives CDR1 MNHEY, CDR2 SMNVEV (reference sequence). The CDR3 extends over 18 amino acids. As DNA, the CDR3 is TGTGCCAGCAGTTTATCCACCACAGGGCCTGGGGTGAACACTGAAGCTTTCTTT. Amino acid sequence: CASSLSTTGPGVNTEAFF.

The chain has TRBV7-9 and TRBJ1-1, with TRBD1 identical over 9 bases. The germline V gene encodes CDR1 SEHNR and CDR2 FQNEAQ (reference sequence). This CDR3 has 17 residues. J lost 2 bases, V lost 5 bases, and 12 bases had no gene match. CDR3 coding DNA: TGTGCCAGCAGCCCGTATCCTGGACAGGGGAAAAACACTGAAGCTTTCTTT. Protein product: CASSPYPGQGKNTEAFF.

The chain joins TRBV9 to TRBJ1-6, with 10 bases identical to TRBD1. V was clipped by 0 bases and J by 14 bases; unmatched bases: 11. CDR1 SGDLS and CDR2 YYNGEE come from the germline V gene. The CDR3 is made up of 16 amino acids. DNA for the CDR3: TGTGCCAGCAGCGTAGAAGGAGGGACAGGGGAACTGTCCCTCCACTTT. Its translation is CASSVEGGTGELSLHF.

The V and J genes are TRBV7-9 and TRBJ1-5; 7 positions agree with TRBD1. The germline CDR1 and CDR2 sequences are SEHNR and FQNEAQ (reference sequence). V lost 5 bases and J lost 2; bases outside the gene matches: 12. The CDR3 runs 17 residues. CDR3 sequence (DNA): TGTGCCAGCAGCCTTTACAGGGGTGGGGGCGGCAATCAGCCCCAGCATTTT. This encodes CASSLYRGGGGNQPQHF.

CDR3 nucleotide sequence: TGTGCCAGCACGACACCGAACACCGGGGAGCTGTTTTTT. This translates into CASTTPNTGELFF. V usage is TRBV6-5 and J usage is TRBJ2-2; D call uncertain. Germline CDR1 and CDR2: MNHEY and SVGAGI. The CDR3 consists of 13 residues. Deletions cut 7 bases from V and 0 bases from J, with 6 bases between.

The chain has TRBV5-1 and TRBJ1-4, with 8 bases that match TRBD1. The germline V gene has CDR1 SGHRS and CDR2 YFSETQ. This CDR3 contains 17 residues. Trimming removed 4 bases from V and 3 bases from J; junction bases left unmatched: 11. The CDR3 protein is CASSTGQGGWANEKLFF. CDR3 sequence (DNA): TGCGCCAGCAGCACCGGACAGGGAGGGTGGGCTAATGAAAAACTGTTTTTT.

The chain carries TRBV24-1 and TRBJ2-3; TRBD1 matches at 10 bases. The CDR3 is made up of 18 amino acids. The J segment lost 2 bases and the V segment lost 3 bases, leaving 10 bases of the junction unmatched. Germline V lookup: CDR1 KGHDR, CDR2 SFDVKD. The DNA for the CDR3 is TGTGCCACCAGTGATGAGGTTTGGACAGGGGGGCACACAGATACGCAGTATTTT. Amino acids: CATSDEVWTGGHTDTQYF.

The chain employs TRBV12-3 or TRBV12-4 and TRBJ1-5; D uncertain. CDR3 length equals 13 residues. V was pared by 8 bases and J by 0 bases, with 8 bases between. CDR3 residues: CASLDNSNQPQHF. CDR3 DNA: TGTGCCAGCCTTGACAATAGCAATCAGCCCCAGCATTTT.

V usage is TRBV27 and J usage is TRBJ2-5; 12 positions match TRBD1. The CDR3 loop spans 16 amino acids. Per the germline V gene, CDR1 is MNHEY and CDR2 is SMNVEV (reference sequence). V lost 5 bases and J lost 5; bases outside the gene matches: 9. The chain's CDR3 is CASSEGTGGIRETQYF. CDR3 sequence (DNA): TGTGCCAGCAGTGAAGGGACAGGGGGCATCAGGGAGACCCAGTACTTC.

The DNA for the CDR3 is TGCGCCAGCAGTGAGTCGGGGGGACTGATGAACACCGGGGAGCTGTTTTTT. Translating it yields CASSESGGLMNTGELFF. The chain recombines TRBV10-2 with TRBJ2-2; D is perhaps TRBD2 (6 bases). Trimming shortened V by 0 bases and J by 1 base, and 12 bases separated the two germline ends. Germline assignment: CDR1 WSHSY and CDR2 SAAADI. This CDR3 region has 17 residues.